The 10 T cell receptor beta chains below were found in one sample sequenced in a study of tumor T cells in aggressive B-cell lymphoma. Profiling relied on immunoSEQ multiplex PCR, and the TCRdb table lists in-frame clones only, not all of them. The data contain roughly 10,000 clones, approximately 85% of them seen just once; the ten biggest clones take up around 4.5%. Specimen: tumor tissue. The receptor source for this set is an adult with diffuse large B cell lymphoma.

The chain has TRBV20-1 and TRBJ2-1; a weak D match, TRBD2 (5 bases). The V gene lost 5 bases and the J gene lost 9 bases, with 8 bases spanning the gap. The germline V gene encodes CDR1 DFQATT and CDR2 SNEGSKA (reference sequence). The CDR3 is made up of 10 amino acids. The CDR3 reads CSALASEQFF. In DNA form, the CDR3 reads TGCAGTGCTTTAGCGTCTGAGCAGTTCTTC.

This chain links TRBV28 with TRBJ1-1, with a weak D call TRBD1 (6 bases). The CDR3 runs 15 residues. V lost 4 bases to trimming and J lost 0 bases, with 12 bases between them. In germline, CDR1 is MDHEN, CDR2 SYDVKM. The DNA for the CDR3 is TGTGCCAGCAGTTCTTGGGACAAATTGAACACTGAAGCTTTCTTT. It is translated as CASSSWDKLNTEAFF.

This clone has just a few counts. J is TRBJ2-7 and V is TRBV6-5, with a tentative D call TRBD2 (6 bases). Germline V gives CDR1 MNHEY, CDR2 SVGAGI. This CDR3 contains 15 residues. Trimming left V 3 bases short and J 4 bases short, with 16 bases between. The CDR3 sequence is CASSYGTGGGYEQYF. The DNA of the CDR3 is TGTGCCAGCAGTTATGGCACAGGAGGAGGGTACGAGCAGTACTTC.

The rearrangement joins TRBV7-8 to TRBJ1-3; 11 bases map to TRBD1. This CDR3 has 14 residues. V dropped 3 bases and J dropped 7; count of bases not matched to a gene: 2. Germline V gene sequence: CDR1 SGHVS, CDR2 FQNEAQ. The CDR3 protein is CASSFGQGANTIYF. CDR3 coding DNA: TGTGCCAGCAGCTTTGGACAGGGGGCGAACACCATATATTTT.

The rearrangement joins TRBV4-2 to TRBJ2-5; TRBD1 matches 8 bases. The CDR3 contains 15 residues. Trimming at V came to 4 bases and at J to 4 bases, leaving 8 bases not matched to a gene. Germline CDR1 reads LGHNA; CDR2 reads YNFKEQ. The CDR3 DNA follows: TGTGCCAGCAGCCCGGACAGGGCCGCGGGAGAGACCCAGTACTTC. This codes for CASSPDRAAGETQYF.

J is TRBJ1-1 and V is TRBV7-3; 7 bases are shared with TRBD1. This CDR3 has 15 residues. Losses at the gene ends were 3 bases for V and 0 bases for J; bases not matched to a gene: 4. The V gene's germline CDR1 is SGHTA and CDR2 FQGTGA. Here the CDR3 DNA reads TGTGCCAGCAGCTTGGAGACAGGGATGAACACTGAAGCTTTCTTT. Amino acid sequence: CASSLETGMNTEAFF.

This chain connects TRBV4-2 to TRBJ1-1; D is perhaps TRBD1 (6 bases). The germline CDR1 and CDR2 sequences are LGHNA and YNFKEQ. V shed 0 bases and J shed 0 bases, with 11 bases lying between them. This CDR3 spans 16 amino acids. Here the CDR3 DNA reads TGTGCCAGCAGCCAAGATAGGACAGCCATGAACACTGAAGCTTTCTTT. Protein product: CASSQDRTAMNTEAFF.

The rearrangement joins TRBV23-1 to TRBJ2-7; 7 positions agree with TRBD1. TRBV23-1 is an open reading frame whose function is uncertain. The length of the CDR3 is 13 residues. The V gene end was trimmed by 10 bases and the J gene end by 4 bases; junction bases not matched to a gene: 10. The CDR3 region is CATKTGWEYEQYF. The CDR3 DNA sequence: TGCGCCACTAAGACAGGGTGGGAATACGAGCAGTACTTC.

In regard to this clone: The final CDR3 position lacks the conserved phenylalanine or tryptophan, pointing to a likely read error. The chain joins TRBV5-1 to TRBJ2-7; D perhaps matches TRBD2 (6 bases). Germline loops: CDR1 SGHRS, CDR2 YFSETQ. The CDR3 has 12 residues. The V gene lost 4 bases and the J gene lost 7 bases, with 12 bases spanning the gap. The CDR3 DNA reads TGCGCCAGCAGCCCGGGAGAGGTTGAGCAGTACCTC. Translated, it gives CASSPGEVEQYL.

In this sample, this clone turned up once. This chain joins TRBV29-1 and TRBJ1-1; 7 bases are a match to TRBD1. V was clipped by 8 bases and J by 6 bases; unmatched bases: 12. The CDR3 runs to 13 residues. Germline CDR1 SQVTM, CDR2 ANQGSEA. CDR3 protein: CSSRSPTGSEAFF. The CDR3 nucleotides read TGCAGCTCGCGAAGCCCGACAGGGTCTGAAGCTTTCTTT.